The 7 T cell receptor beta chains below come from one sample, sequenced in a study of blood T cell repertoires in COVID-19 (dated by TCRdb to the early 2020s). The library relied on the immunoSEQ multiplex PCR assay. Sourced from immuneACCESS, this table was stored by TCRdb with only in-frame sequences that have V and J called. A share of the clones is absent; for the studies checked, an unresolved V gene accounts for under half, and the remainder has no known explanation. The sample records roughly 68,000 clones, around 90% of which are singletons. 7.3% of the sample lies in the top ten. The sequencing sample was made of peripheral blood. The receptors shown here come from a man aged 40-50 years with COVID-19, enrolled during active disease.

V usage is TRBV6-5 and J usage is TRBJ1-2, with D perhaps matching TRBD1 (5 bases). Trimming stripped 8 bases from V and 0 bases from J, with 7 bases between. Germline CDR1 is MNHEY and CDR2 is SVGAGI. The CDR3 has 12 amino acids. The CDR3 nucleotides read TGTGCCAGCCAAGGGGCTAACTATGGCTACACCTTC. It codes for CASQGANYGYTF.

J is TRBJ2-7 and V is TRBV5-4; 10 positions agree with TRBD1. Trimming took 3 bases from V and 4 from J; bases not matched to a gene: 4. This CDR3 spans 14 amino acids. Germline V lookup: CDR1 SGHNT, CDR2 YYREEE (reference sequence). This chain's CDR3 is CASSSGTGVYEQYF. CDR3 nucleotide sequence: TGTGCCAGCAGCTCCGGGACAGGGGTTTACGAGCAGTACTTC.

This rearrangement joins TRBV4-1 to TRBJ2-1; TRBD2 matches at 8 bases. Germline V gene lookup returns CDR1 MGHRA and CDR2 YSYEKL. The CDR3 is 16 amino acids. Trimming took 5 bases from V and 5 from J; bases not matched to a gene: 11. The CDR3 nucleotides are TGCGCCAGCAGCGAGAGGGGTAGCGGGGACCACAATGAGCAGTTCTTC. It translates to CASSERGSGDHNEQFF.

The rearrangement links TRBV19 to TRBJ1-2; 7 bases line up with TRBD1. Germline V gene sequence: CDR1 LNHDA, CDR2 SQIVND (reference sequence). The V and J ends lost 5 bases and 4 bases, in that order; junction bases with no gene match: 10. CDR3 length equals 15 residues. CDR3 DNA sequence: TGTGCCAGTAGTGCTGCCGGGACAGAAGTCTATGGCTACACCTTC. Protein sequence: CASSAAGTEVYGYTF.

The chain couples TRBV5-1 to TRBJ1-5; a weak D match, TRBD1 (5 bases). Germline V lookup: CDR1 SGHRS, CDR2 YFSETQ. The CDR3 consists of 16 residues. The V and J ends lost 1 base and 0 bases respectively, with 11 bases between them. DNA of the CDR3: TGCGCCAGCAGCTTGCTAGGGGTAGGTAGCAATCAGCCCCAGCATTTT. Residues: CASSLLGVGSNQPQHF. Full variable domain (remainder filled in from reference TRBV5-1 and TRBJ1-5): KAGVTQTPRYLIKTRGQQVTLSCSPISGHRSVSWYQQTPGQGLQFLFEYFSETQRNKGNFPGRFSGRQFSNSRSEMNVSTLELGDSALYLCASSLLGVGSNQPQHFGDGTRLSIL.

The chain joins TRBV5-1 to TRBJ2-6; TRBD2 is a possible D gene (5 bases). This CDR3 is 16 amino acids long. V was pared by 0 bases and J by 0 bases, with 7 bases between. Germline V gene lookup returns CDR1 SGHRS and CDR2 YFSETQ. CDR3 nucleotides: TGCGCCAGCAGCTTGGTGGGAGACTCTGGGGCCAACGTCCTGACTTTC. This sequence encodes CASSLVGDSGANVLTF. The whole variable domain, remainder taken from reference TRBV5-1 and TRBJ2-6, is KAGVTQTPRYLIKTRGQQVTLSCSPISGHRSVSWYQQTPGQGLQFLFEYFSETQRNKGNFPGRFSGRQFSNSRSEMNVSTLELGDSALYLCASSLVGDSGANVLTFGAGSRLTVL.

J is TRBJ1-1 and V is TRBV10-3; 8 bases line up with TRBD1. J was trimmed by 1 base and V by 10 bases; bases with no gene match: 8. This CDR3 has 14 amino acids. Germline lookup yields CDR1 ENHRY and CDR2 SYGVKD. The CDR3 here is CATGLQGGNTEAFF. The CDR3 nucleotides are TGTGCCACGGGGCTACAGGGGGGGAACACTGAAGCTTTCTTT.